This TCR beta chain was profiled in a study of T-cell reconstitution after alpha-beta-depleted transplantation in children. Notes on the study in general: Hyperexpanded clones declined; after one year, newly produced T cells mostly supplied diversity.

The sample holds many counts of this clonotype. The antigen remains unidentified. Unique molecular identifiers were used to barcode this TCRbeta library. One entry per CDR3 protein, called by TCRdb with MiXCR from the PCR reads. The table has some 200,000 distinct CDR3 sequences, roughly 7% seen once. The CDR3 is 13 amino acids. Germline V lookup: CDR1 DFQATT, CDR2 SNEGSKA (reference sequence). V trimming: 6 bases; J trimming: 8 bases; junction bases outside the gene matches: 3. This clonotype was obtained from a boy between 2 and 15 years old with acute lymphoblastic leukemia, due to receive a stem cell transplant. The chain recombines TRBV20-1 with TRBJ2-1; 14 bases match TRBD2. This material consisted of PBMCs, taken before TCRalphabeta/CD19-depleted stem cell transplant. As DNA, the CDR3 is TGCAGTGCCCCGGGACTAGCGGGAGATGAGCAGTTCTTC. Amino acids: CSAPGLAGDEQFF.